This passage covers 19 T cell receptor beta chains from one sample sequenced in a study of shared T cell receptors in the human thymus. Some clones are missing from TCRdb's copy, which holds only in-frame ones; the method was immunoSEQ multiplex PCR. The repertoire includes fewer than 700,000 clones, around nine tenths of them detected once, and about 0.01% sits in the top ten. The same sample was also studied in work on human thymus T cells.

The material sequenced was thymocytes. Receptors originate from a boy less than two years old with a congenital heart defect.

The chain couples TRBV28 to TRBJ2-7; TRBD2 matches 11 bases. The trim removed 6 bases at V and 2 bases at J, leaving 6 bases unmatched. The length of the CDR3 is 15 residues. The V gene's germline CDR1 is MDHEN and CDR2 SYDVKM. In DNA, the CDR3 is TGTGCCAGCAGCCCGACTAGCGGGACAACCTACGAGCAGTACTTC. Translation: CASSPTSGTTYEQYF.

The CDR3 loop reads CASSDWAGPEASQETQYF. The CDR3 bases are TGTGCCAGCAGTGACTGGGCAGGGCCTGAAGCGTCACAAGAGACCCAGTACTTC. The V call is TRBV6-1, the J call TRBJ2-5; tentative D call: TRBD1 (5 bases). CDR1 and CDR2 (germline): MNHNS, SASEGT. The CDR3 contains 18 residues. Trimming shortened V by 3 bases and J by 2 bases, and 22 bases separated the two germline ends.

This chain connects TRBV15 to TRBJ2-1; 8 nucleotides align to TRBD1. V shed 0 bases and J 12 bases; nucleotides not matched to a gene: 10. The CDR3 totals 15 residues. From germline, CDR1 is LNHNV and CDR2 YYDKDF (reference sequence). This chain's CDR3 is CATSREQGEMVLQFF. CDR3 in DNA: TGTGCCACCAGCAGAGAACAGGGGGAAATGGTTTTGCAGTTCTTC.

This chain joins TRBV7-8 and TRBJ1-5, with a weak D call TRBD1 (6 bases). The CDR3 totals 16 residues. The germline gives CDR1 SGHVS, CDR2 FQNEAQ. Trimming shortened V by 0 bases and J by 5 bases, and 14 bases separated the two germline ends. The DNA for the CDR3 is TGTGCCAGCAGCTTAGCGCAAGGCAGGGGCCATCAGCCCCAGCATTTT. Translated, it gives CASSLAQGRGHQPQHF.

This clone was detected once. The rearrangement joins TRBV29-1 to TRBJ2-5, with 8 bases lining up with TRBD2. With the DNA end fitting TRBJ2-7 better, the J assignment may be wrong. CDR1 and CDR2 (germline): SQVTM, ANQGSEA. This CDR3 has 17 residues. Written as DNA, the CDR3 is TGCAGCGTCGCCGGCAACTTTAGCGGGACAATCCCGAGCGAGCAGTACTTC. Translation: CSVAGNFSGTIPSEQYF.

The J gene is TRBJ2-1, the V gene TRBV6-1; tentatively, D is TRBD2 (6 bases). V was trimmed by 2 bases and J by 4 bases, leaving 15 bases between them. The CDR3 loop spans 16 amino acids. Germline-derived CDR1 and CDR2 are MNHNS and SASEGT. CDR3 nucleotide sequence: TGTGCCAGCAGTGAACTCGATCGCGGGGTGTACAATGAGCAGTTCTTC. Its translation is CASSELDRGVYNEQFF.

V and J are TRBV15 and TRBJ2-4; 12 bases fit TRBD1. J was trimmed by 1 base and V by 2 bases; bases with no gene match: 9. CDR3 length: 19 amino acids. The germline gives CDR1 LNHNV, CDR2 YYDKDF (reference sequence). DNA of the CDR3: TGTGCCACCAGCAGACCGGGACAGGGGGCGCCGGAGGCCAAAAACATTCAGTACTTC. This sequence encodes CATSRPGQGAPEAKNIQYF.

The chain joins TRBV5-1 to TRBJ1-1; 8 bases are shared with TRBD1. The CDR3 runs to 12 residues. The ends lost 3 bases at V and 11 bases at J; junction bases unmatched: 6. Germline CDR1 and CDR2: SGHRS and YFSETQ. CDR3 sequence reads: CASSSDRVGAFF. CDR3 bases: TGCGCCAGCAGCTCGGACAGGGTAGGGGCTTTCTTT.

CDR3 loop: CASSRFSGSTDTQYF. For the CDR3, the DNA is TGCGCCAGCAGCCGATTTAGCGGGAGCACAGATACGCAGTATTTT. The chain uses TRBV4-1 and TRBJ2-3, with TRBD2 matching over 7 bases. The V gene end was trimmed by 4 bases and the J gene end by 0 bases; junction bases not matched to a gene: 4. Germline CDR1 and CDR2: MGHRA and YSYEKL. The CDR3 covers 15 residues.

The rearrangement links TRBV27 to TRBJ2-3; 9 bases align to TRBD1. This CDR3 region has 15 residues. From germline, CDR1 is MNHEY and CDR2 SMNVEV (reference sequence). The V segment lost 7 bases and the J segment 0 bases; nucleotides outside the gene matches: 5. CDR3 in DNA: TGTGCCAGCACCCACAGGGGGCGCAGCACAGATACGCAGTATTTT. Translation: CASTHRGRSTDTQYF.

The chain has TRBV7-9 and TRBJ2-2; D gene unclear. CDR1 SEHNR and CDR2 FQNEAQ come from the germline V gene (reference sequence). This CDR3 has 13 amino acids. V gave up 1 base and J gave up 5 bases, with 5 bases separating them. This CDR3 reads CASSLDRTGELFF. CDR3 nucleotide sequence: TGTGCCAGCAGCTTAGATCGGACCGGGGAGCTGTTTTTT.

The V and J genes are TRBV29-1 and TRBJ1-1, with 7 bases identical to TRBD1. V lost 6 bases and J lost 0; bases outside the gene matches: 4. CDR3 length equals 13 residues. Per germline, CDR1 SQVTM and CDR2 ANQGSEA. CDR3 region: CSVRQGMNTEAFF. As DNA, the CDR3 is TGCAGCGTACGACAGGGCATGAACACTGAAGCTTTCTTT. Drawing the rest from reference TRBV29-1 and TRBJ1-1, the complete variable domain is SAVISQKPSRDICQRGTSLTIQCQVDSQVTMMFWYRQQPGQSLTLIATANQGSEATYESGFVIDKFPISRPNLTFSTLTVSNMSPEDSSIYLCSVRQGMNTEAFFGQGTRLTVV.

This clone was seen only once. The V gene is TRBV30, the J gene TRBJ1-2; possible D gene TRBD1, 6 bases. V dropped 4 bases and J dropped 2 bases, with 20 bases sitting between them. The CDR3 totals 16 residues. Germline CDR1 reads GTSNPN; CDR2 reads SVGIG (reference sequence). CDR3 nucleotide sequence: TGTGCCTGGACCATTTTAAGCAGGGGACCAAACTATGGCTACACCTTC. The encoded protein is CAWTILSRGPNYGYTF. Full variable domain (remainder filled in from reference TRBV30 and TRBJ1-2): SQTIHQWPATLVQPVGSPLSLECTVEGTSNPNLYWYRQAAGRGLQLLFYSVGIGQISSEVPQNLSASRPQDRQFILSSKKLLLSDSGFYLCAWTILSRGPNYGYTFGSGTRLTVV.

This chain uses TRBV7-8 with TRBJ2-7, with 8 bases lining up with TRBD2. Germline CDR1 SGHVS, CDR2 FQNEAQ. Losses at the gene ends were 5 bases for V and 3 bases for J; bases not matched to a gene: 15. The CDR3 contains 17 residues. CDR3 nucleotide sequence: TGTGCCAGCAGCCGCGGGGGGCTTTTTAATTCATTCTACGAGCAGTACTTC. Its protein product is CASSRGGLFNSFYEQYF.

The rearrangement uses TRBV10-3 and TRBJ2-7; unclear D gene. CDR3 length equals 15 residues. Trimming took off 2 bases at V and 3 bases at J, with 14 bases between the two ends. From germline, CDR1 is ENHRY and CDR2 SYGVKD. The DNA for the CDR3 is TGTGCCATCAGTGAGGGTCACGGCCGGAGCTACGAGCAGTACTTC. Translated: CAISEGHGRSYEQYF.

DNA of the CDR3: TGTGCCAGCAGCTTGGGGGATTCGGGACAGGGTGAACACGAGCAGTACTTC. This gives the protein CASSLGDSGQGEHEQYF. This chain joins TRBV5-4 and TRBJ2-7, with TRBD1 matching 9 bases. Germline CDR1 and CDR2: SGHNT and YYREEE (reference sequence). The CDR3 spans 17 residues. Trimming cost V 0 bases and J 5 bases; bases outside gene matches: 12.

V gene TRBV5-1 combines with J gene TRBJ2-5, with TRBD1 matching over 7 bases. V gave up 6 bases and J gave up 5 bases; unmatched junction bases: 7. CDR1 and CDR2 from the germline V gene are SGHRS and YFSETQ. The CDR3 is 13 amino acids. In DNA, the CDR3 is TGCGCCAGCACCGAGGGGGCCTCGGAGACCCAGTACTTC. Translation gives CASTEGASETQYF.

The J gene is TRBJ2-3, the V gene TRBV5-1; 10 bases line up with TRBD2. Germline CDR1 and CDR2: SGHRS and YFSETQ. CDR3 length: 19 amino acids. Trimming cost V 4 bases and J 4 bases; bases outside gene matches: 18. CDR3 coding DNA: TGCGCCAGCAGCCCCTGTGTGTTGCAGCGGGAGGGCCACGCAGATACGCAGTATTTT. Translated: CASSPCVLQREGHADTQYF.

V usage is TRBV6-6 and J usage is TRBJ2-2, with 8 bases matching TRBD1. This CDR3 is built from 15 residues. Germline V gives CDR1 MNHNY, CDR2 SVGAGI (reference sequence). V lost 5 bases and J lost 3; bases outside the gene matches: 5. The CDR3 sequence is CASSNGTGYTGELFF. The CDR3 DNA sequence: TGTGCCAGCAGTAATGGGACAGGATACACCGGGGAGCTGTTTTTT.